These T cell receptor beta chains were read from a single sample in a study of T cell repertoires in cytomegalovirus infection. These receptors lack a known antigen. MiXCR, applied by TCRdb to the reads, yields one record per CDR3 protein. Among roughly 350,000 distinct CDR3 sequences listed, 34% were seen once. Source: cultured PBMCs, taken from culture after CMV antigen stimulation. The receptors come from a human donor in good health (CMV status not recorded). Some clones in this sample may be carry-over from other donors' samples. CDR3s include the opening cysteine and the closing phenylalanine or tryptophan. D genes are given only for firm matches. Not every row has a clone size; where given, it reads once, few, many or a size class.

v_call: TRBV7-2
d_call: -
clone_size: few
j_call: TRBJ2-7
cdr3_aa: CASSLRSPGEQYF
cdr3_nt: TGTGCCAGCAGCTTGAGGTCCCCCGGCGAGCAGTACTTC

v_call: TRBV6-8
d_call: -
clone_size: -
j_call: TRBJ2-1
cdr3_aa: CASSYGQPGDNEQFF
cdr3_nt: TGTGCCAGCAGTTACGGGCAGCCCGGCGACAATGAGCAGTTCTTC

v_call: TRBV7-2
d_call: -
clone_size: few
j_call: TRBJ2-2
cdr3_aa: CASPDDQRTGELFF
cdr3_nt: TGTGCCAGCCCGGATGACCAGAGGACCGGGGAGCTGTTTTTT

v_call: TRBV7-2
d_call: -
clone_size: few
j_call: TRBJ1-4
cdr3_aa: CATTPDSLNEKLFF
cdr3_nt: TGTGCCACCACACCGGACAGCCTTAATGAAAAACTGTTTTTT

v_call: TRBV6-2/TRBV6-3
d_call: -
clone_size: -
j_call: TRBJ1-1
cdr3_aa: CASRSLDLEAFF
cdr3_nt: TGTGCCAGCCGCTCCTTGGACCTTGAAGCTTTCTTT

v_call: TRBV6-2/TRBV6-3
d_call: -
clone_size: few
j_call: TRBJ2-6
cdr3_aa: CASSPLLGPRAGANVLTF
cdr3_nt: TGTGCCAGCAGTCCTCTCTTAGGTCCGAGAGCTGGGGCCAACGTCCTGACTTTC

v_call: TRBV7-2
d_call: -
clone_size: few
j_call: TRBJ1-2
cdr3_aa: CASIPANGGIGYTF
cdr3_nt: TGTGCCAGCATCCCCGCCAACGGGGGAATTGGCTACACCTTC

v_call: TRBV7-8
d_call: -
clone_size: -
j_call: TRBJ1-2
cdr3_aa: CASSLAHVSDGYTF
cdr3_nt: TGTGCCAGCAGCTTAGCGCATGTCTCGGATGGCTACACCTTC

v_call: TRBV29-1
d_call: -
clone_size: -
j_call: TRBJ1-4
cdr3_aa: CSGVDEGATNEKLFF
cdr3_nt: TGCAGCGGGGTCGACGAGGGGGCAACTAATGAAAAACTGTTTTTT

v_call: TRBV11-1
d_call: -
clone_size: few
j_call: TRBJ2-5
cdr3_aa: CASSSGNPLRVQETQYF
cdr3_nt: TGTGCCAGCAGCTCCGGCAACCCGCTCAGGGTACAAGAGACCCAGTACTTC

v_call: TRBV12-5
d_call: TRBD1
clone_size: -
j_call: TRBJ1-5
cdr3_aa: CASWDDRDGNQPQHF
cdr3_nt: TGTGCTAGTTGGGACGACAGGGACGGCAATCAGCCCCAGCATTTT

v_call: TRBV20-1
d_call: -
clone_size: -
j_call: TRBJ2-3
cdr3_aa: CSAISLDYTDTQYF
cdr3_nt: TGCAGTGCTATCAGTCTAGATTACACAGATACGCAGTATTTT

v_call: TRBV11-2
d_call: -
clone_size: -
j_call: TRBJ2-1
cdr3_aa: CASSHIKGTIKTQQFF
cdr3_nt: TGTGCCAGCAGCCATATAAAGGGCACGATTAAGACTCAGCAGTTCTTC

v_call: TRBV12-3/TRBV12-4
d_call: -
clone_size: few
j_call: TRBJ1-1
cdr3_aa: CASSVTPGRTEAFF
cdr3_nt: TGTGCCAGCAGTGTCACTCCGGGACGGACTGAAGCTTTCTTT

v_call: TRBV7-2
d_call: TRBD2
clone_size: -
j_call: TRBJ2-7
cdr3_aa: CASSPGTSGRVAYEQYF
cdr3_nt: TGTGCCAGCAGCCCGGGGACTAGCGGGAGGGTGGCCTACGAGCAGTACTTC

v_call: TRBV27
d_call: TRBD1
clone_size: few
j_call: TRBJ1-4
cdr3_aa: CASRGQANEKLFF
cdr3_nt: TGTGCCAGCAGGGGACAGGCTAATGAAAAACTGTTTTTT

v_call: TRBV20-1
d_call: TRBD2
clone_size: -
j_call: TRBJ2-1
cdr3_aa: CSARAATSFSSYNEQFF
cdr3_nt: TGCAGTGCTAGGGCCGCGACTAGCTTCAGCTCCTACAATGAGCAGTTCTTC

v_call: TRBV27
d_call: -
clone_size: -
j_call: TRBJ2-3
cdr3_aa: CASRPRDPTDTQYF
cdr3_nt: TGTGCCAGCCGACCGCGGGATCCGACAGATACGCAGTATTTT

v_call: TRBV11-2
d_call: TRBD1
clone_size: -
j_call: TRBJ1-2
cdr3_aa: CASSVTQGGGYTF
cdr3_nt: TGTGCCAGCAGCGTAACACAGGGGGGGGGCTACACCTTC

v_call: TRBV6-5
d_call: TRBD1
clone_size: -
j_call: TRBJ1-2
cdr3_aa: CASSGTGGLFGYTF
cdr3_nt: TGTGCCAGCAGTGGGACAGGGGGCCTGTTTGGCTACACCTTC

v_call: TRBV7-9
d_call: TRBD1
clone_size: -
j_call: TRBJ1-1
cdr3_aa: CASSLVDRVGTEAFF
cdr3_nt: TGTGCCAGCAGCTTAGTGGACAGGGTCGGCACTGAAGCTTTCTTT

v_call: TRBV7-1
d_call: -
clone_size: many
j_call: TRBJ1-2
cdr3_aa: CASSSGGGYTF
cdr3_nt: TGTGCCAGCAGCTCAGGGGGTGGCTACACCTTC

v_call: TRBV7-9
d_call: TRBD2
clone_size: few
j_call: TRBJ2-1
cdr3_aa: CASSLPLAVIYNEQFF
cdr3_nt: TGTGCCAGCAGCTTACCCCTAGCGGTGATCTACAATGAGCAGTTCTTC

v_call: TRBV18
d_call: -
clone_size: -
j_call: TRBJ2-7
cdr3_aa: CASSPSNPLYF
cdr3_nt: TGTGCCAGCTCACCATCGAACCCTCTGTACTTC

v_call: TRBV6-1
d_call: -
clone_size: few
j_call: TRBJ2-5
cdr3_aa: CASSAHSQGPAEETQYF
cdr3_nt: TGTGCCAGCAGTGCTCACTCTCAGGGCCCGGCGGAAGAGACCCAGTACTTC

v_call: TRBV11-1
d_call: -
clone_size: -
j_call: TRBJ1-1
cdr3_aa: CASRMAVENTEAFF
cdr3_nt: TGTGCCAGCAGAATGGCCGTGGAGAACACTGAAGCTTTCTTT

v_call: TRBV24-1
d_call: TRBD1
clone_size: -
j_call: TRBJ2-3
cdr3_aa: CATSGAGTGASDTQYF
cdr3_nt: TGTGCCACCAGTGGGGCTGGGACAGGGGCGTCAGATACGCAGTATTTT

v_call: TRBV7-9
d_call: -
clone_size: -
j_call: TRBJ2-3
cdr3_aa: CASDARGYTDTQYF
cdr3_nt: TGTGCCAGCGATGCGCGGGGATACACAGATACGCAGTATTTT

v_call: TRBV6-6
d_call: -
clone_size: -
j_call: TRBJ1-6
cdr3_aa: CASSYSGGRNSPLHF
cdr3_nt: TGTGCCAGCAGTTACTCCGGGGGCCGAAATTCACCCCTCCACTTT

v_call: TRBV4-1
d_call: -
clone_size: many
j_call: TRBJ1-4
cdr3_aa: CASSPTETNEKLFF
cdr3_nt: TGCGCCAGCAGCCCGACGGAAACTAATGAAAAACTGTTTTTT

v_call: TRBV19
d_call: -
clone_size: -
j_call: TRBJ2-1
cdr3_aa: CASSLGLASWSSYNEQFF
cdr3_nt: TGTGCCAGTAGTCTTGGCCTAGCGTCGTGGAGCTCCTACAATGAGCAGTTCTTC

v_call: TRBV5-1
d_call: TRBD1
clone_size: -
j_call: TRBJ1-2
cdr3_aa: CASSLQGQLYGYTF
cdr3_nt: TGCGCCAGCAGCTTGCAGGGACAGCTCTATGGCTACACCTTC

v_call: TRBV18
d_call: -
clone_size: few
j_call: TRBJ1-5
cdr3_aa: CASSPPMGKSGQPQHF
cdr3_nt: TGTGCCAGCTCACCACCGATGGGGAAGTCGGGCCAGCCCCAGCATTTT

v_call: TRBV18
d_call: -
clone_size: -
j_call: TRBJ1-4
cdr3_aa: CASSQRQTTNEKLFF
cdr3_nt: TGTGCCAGCTCACAGCGACAGACAACTAATGAAAAACTGTTTTTT

v_call: TRBV25-1
d_call: -
clone_size: -
j_call: TRBJ1-6
cdr3_aa: CASTRDLDSPLHF
cdr3_nt: TGTGCCAGCACGAGGGATTTGGATTCACCCCTCCACTTT

v_call: TRBV7-2
d_call: -
clone_size: few
j_call: TRBJ2-6
cdr3_aa: CASSPISGANVLTF
cdr3_nt: TGTGCCAGCAGCCCGATAAGTGGGGCCAACGTCCTGACTTTC

v_call: TRBV29-1
d_call: TRBD2
clone_size: few
j_call: TRBJ2-5
cdr3_aa: CSVAGLAGDETQYF
cdr3_nt: TGCAGCGTCGCGGGACTAGCGGGAGACGAGACCCAGTACTTC

v_call: TRBV18
d_call: -
clone_size: -
j_call: TRBJ1-6
cdr3_aa: CASSPKTDYNSPLHF
cdr3_nt: TGTGCCAGCTCACCAAAGACAGACTATAATTCACCCCTCCACTTT

v_call: TRBV28
d_call: -
clone_size: -
j_call: TRBJ1-2
cdr3_aa: CASSGTHSSNYGYTF
cdr3_nt: TGTGCCAGCAGTGGGACCCACAGCAGCAACTATGGCTACACCTTC

v_call: TRBV4-1
d_call: -
clone_size: -
j_call: TRBJ2-1
cdr3_aa: CASSQGGGGKAYNEQFF
cdr3_nt: TGCGCCAGCAGCCAAGGAGGAGGCGGGAAGGCTTACAATGAGCAGTTCTTC

v_call: TRBV19
d_call: -
clone_size: -
j_call: TRBJ2-7
cdr3_aa: CASSEVRGYEQYF
cdr3_nt: TGTGCCAGTAGCGAGGTACGGGGCTACGAGCAGTACTTC

v_call: TRBV5-1
d_call: -
clone_size: few
j_call: TRBJ2-2
cdr3_aa: CASSQPRDFNRYSTGELFF
cdr3_nt: TGCGCCAGCAGCCAGCCCCGGGACTTTAACCGCTATAGCACCGGGGAGCTGTTTTTT

v_call: TRBV27
d_call: TRBD1
clone_size: -
j_call: TRBJ1-1
cdr3_aa: CASSPSQGAVEADTEAFF
cdr3_nt: TGTGCCAGCAGTCCAAGTCAGGGGGCGGTGGAGGCGGACACTGAAGCTTTCTTT

v_call: TRBV18
d_call: TRBD1
clone_size: few
j_call: TRBJ2-5
cdr3_aa: CASSPRTGHQETQYF
cdr3_nt: TGTGCCAGCTCACCCCGGACAGGTCATCAAGAGACCCAGTACTTC

v_call: TRBV7-6
d_call: TRBD2
clone_size: few
j_call: TRBJ2-2
cdr3_aa: CASSLSPGLAGVGELFF
cdr3_nt: TGTGCCAGCAGCCTTTCACCGGGACTAGCGGGAGTCGGGGAGCTGTTTTTT

v_call: TRBV6-2/TRBV6-3
d_call: -
clone_size: few
j_call: TRBJ2-1
cdr3_aa: CASSYSNQGNNEQFF
cdr3_nt: TGTGCCAGCAGTTACTCGAATCAGGGGAACAATGAGCAGTTCTTC

v_call: TRBV6-2/TRBV6-3
d_call: TRBD2
clone_size: -
j_call: TRBJ2-3
cdr3_aa: CASSLAGVADTQYF
cdr3_nt: TGTGCCAGCAGTTTAGCGGGAGTGGCAGATACGCAGTATTTT

v_call: TRBV19
d_call: TRBD1
clone_size: -
j_call: TRBJ2-7
cdr3_aa: CASSMDRTTYEQYF
cdr3_nt: TGTGCCAGTAGTATGGACAGGACAACCTACGAGCAGTACTTC